This T cell receptor beta chain was recorded in a study of CD8+ T cells in alopecia areata. Treatment in this sample: oral pan-JAK inhibitor, 5-10 mg twice daily. Researchers took lesional scalp punch biopsies and peripheral blood from people who were alopecia areata patients. This clone was seen a few times. What it binds is not known. Study results and limitations: In scalp, tofacitinib significantly decreased clonality and expanded CD8+ clones among the top 100.

Once RNA had been extracted, it was reverse transcribed into cDNA to act as the sequencing template. Method: immunoSEQ multiplex PCR; TCRdb's copy keeps in-frame clones and lacks some. The sample carries 130,000 or so clones, 61% recorded once. The CDR3 runs to 14 residues. The germline gives CDR1 SGHRS, CDR2 YFSETQ. After removal of 8 bases from V and 5 bases from J, the junction contained 7 bases not matched to a gene. This specimen was CD4+ T cells sorted from blood, taken at week 4, from a patient treated with tofacitinib. This receptor was obtained from a human donor with alopecia areata. The chain uses TRBV5-1 and TRBJ2-3; 11 positions match TRBD1. This CDR3 is CASTLGTGGDTQYF. The CDR3 nucleotides read TGCGCCAGTACCTTGGGGACAGGGGGAGATACGCAGTATTTT.